This is a list of T cell receptor beta chains from one sample in a study of blood T cell repertoires in COVID-19. Method: immunoSEQ multiplex PCR; TCRdb's copy keeps in-frame clones and lacks some. The repertoire holds about 75,000 clones, with almost 90% as singletons. Sample: peripheral blood. The receptor set was obtained from a human donor in a cohort sampled during active COVID-19. CDR3s include the opening cysteine and the closing phenylalanine or tryptophan. The D gene is left open where the match is weak. Not all rows give a size; the values are once, few, many and, for expanded clones, a class.

CASSPPAFTDTQYF | TGTGCCAGCTCACCACCGGCTTTCACAGATACGCAGTATTTT | - | TRBV18 | - | TRBJ2-3
CASSLGGTGPQETQYF | TGTGCCAGCAGCTTAGGCGGTACAGGCCCCCAAGAGACCCAGTACTTC | - | TRBV7-9 | - | TRBJ2-5
CASSQTIGGLTEAFF | TGTGCCAGTAGCCAAACTATAGGGGGCCTTACTGAAGCTTTCTTT | TRBD1 | TRBV19 | - | TRBJ1-1
CASSILIRGTEAFF | TGTGCCAGTAGTATACTGATCAGGGGCACTGAAGCTTTCTTT | - | TRBV19 | - | TRBJ1-1
CASSPRQRTDTQYF | TGTGCCAGCAGCCCCCGACAGCGCACAGATACGCAGTATTTT | - | TRBV11-2 | - | TRBJ2-3
CASSQRSVVTNEKLFF | TGCGCCAGCAGCCAAAGGAGCGTGGTGACTAATGAAAAACTGTTTTTT | - | TRBV4-3 | - | TRBJ1-4
CASSPLAGVSQETQYF | TGTGCCAGCAGCCCCCTAGCGGGAGTCAGTCAAGAGACCCAGTACTTC | TRBD2 | TRBV7-8 | once | TRBJ2-5
CASSLWRGTNEQYF | TGTGCCAGCAGCTTATGGAGGGGAACAAACGAGCAGTACTTC | - | TRBV7-8 | - | TRBJ2-7
CASSLEGGFADTQYF | TGCGCCAGCAGCTTGGAGGGGGGGTTCGCAGATACGCAGTATTTT | - | TRBV5-1 | - | TRBJ2-3
CASTGEYNSPLHF | TGTGCCAGCACAGGGGAGTATAATTCACCCCTCCACTTT | - | TRBV6-6 | - | TRBJ1-6
CASSPRSSGRGNEQFF | TGTGCCAGCAGCCCGAGGTCTAGCGGGAGGGGGAATGAGCAGTTCTTC | TRBD2 | TRBV3-1/TRBV3-2 | - | TRBJ2-1
CASSQSQGYTEAFF | TGTGCCAGCAGCCAGTCGCAGGGGTACACTGAAGCTTTCTTT | - | TRBV7-9 | - | TRBJ1-1
CASSSFLLAGGADTQYF | TGTGCCAGCAGTTCCTTTCTTCTAGCGGGGGGGGCAGATACGCAGTATTTT | TRBD2 | TRBV3-1/TRBV3-2 | once | TRBJ2-3
CASRLQGSGTDTQYF | TGTGCCAGTAGGCTACAGGGGTCGGGTACAGATACGCAGTATTTT | TRBD1 | TRBV19 | once | TRBJ2-3
CASSQAGASGTATQYF | TGTGCCAGCAGCCAAGCCGGGGCTAGCGGGACAGCTACGCAGTATTTT | TRBD2 | TRBV3-1/TRBV3-2 | - | TRBJ2-3
CASVRFLRGGYTF | TGTGCCAGCGTACGGTTCCTCCGCGGTGGCTACACCTTC | - | TRBV28 | few | TRBJ1-2
CASSAGTNPTDTQYF | TGCGCCAGCAGCGCCGGGACAAACCCGACAGATACGCAGTATTTT | - | TRBV5-1 | - | TRBJ2-3
CASSQGSVGETDTQYF | TGTGCCAGCAGCCAGGGCTCCGTAGGGGAAACAGATACGCAGTATTTT | - | TRBV13 | - | TRBJ2-3
CASPRGQETQYF | TGTGCCAGCCCCCGGGGACAAGAGACCCAGTACTTC | - | TRBV21-1 | - | TRBJ2-5
CASSIVGGNTGELFF | TGTGCCAGTAGTATAGTAGGCGGAAACACCGGGGAGCTGTTTTTT | - | TRBV19 | - | TRBJ2-2
CASSTRRQSSYNEQFF | TGTGCCAGCAGCACGCGACGACAGAGCTCCTACAATGAGCAGTTCTTC | - | TRBV11-2 | - | TRBJ2-1
CSVGFQLTGEQYF | TGCAGCGTGGGGTTCCAATTGACGGGGGAGCAGTACTTC | - | TRBV29-1 | - | TRBJ2-7
CAISESHRGRETQYF | TGTGCCATCAGTGAGTCTCACAGGGGGAGAGAGACCCAGTACTTC | TRBD1 | TRBV10-3 | - | TRBJ2-5
CASSQDDLNTDTQYF | TGTGCCAGCAGCCAAGACGATCTAAACACAGATACGCAGTATTTT | - | TRBV14 | few | TRBJ2-3
CASSQGPGQDSYEQYF | TGCGCCAGCAGCCAAGGGCCCGGACAGGACTCCTACGAGCAGTACTTC | TRBD1 | TRBV4-1 | - | TRBJ2-7
CASRDRGQVGYTF | TGTGCCAGTAGGGACAGGGGGCAAGTAGGCTACACCTTC | TRBD1 | TRBV19 | - | TRBJ1-2
CASSNGEAGVETQYF | TGCGCCAGCAGCAATGGGGAAGCGGGAGTAGAGACCCAGTACTTC | TRBD2 | TRBV4-1 | - | TRBJ2-5
CASSQSGYGYTF | TGTGCCAGCAGCCAATCGGGCTATGGCTACACCTTC | - | TRBV7-2 | - | TRBJ1-2
CASRDSFYNEQFF | TGTGCCAGTAGGGACAGTTTTTACAATGAGCAGTTCTTC | - | TRBV19 | - | TRBJ2-1
CASSLRTSGVQETQYF | TGTGCCAGCAGCCTTAGGACTAGCGGGGTACAAGAGACCCAGTACTTC | TRBD2 | TRBV3-1/TRBV3-2 | - | TRBJ2-5
CSDEAGTSGSGQFF | TGCAGCGACGAGGCCGGGACTAGCGGGAGTGGGCAGTTCTTC | TRBD2 | TRBV29-1 | once | TRBJ2-1
CASSPKRTSGAEQFF | TGTGCCAGCAGCCCAAAGAGGACTAGCGGGGCCGAGCAGTTCTTC | TRBD2 | TRBV7-2 | - | TRBJ2-1
CASSDRSSNQPQHF | TGTGCCAGCAGTGACAGGAGTAGCAATCAGCCCCAGCATTTT | - | TRBV6-2/TRBV6-3 | - | TRBJ1-5
CASSEFGDYEQYF | TGTGCCAGCAGTGAATTCGGGGACTACGAGCAGTACTTC | - | TRBV2 | - | TRBJ2-7
CSVEGPGGETQYF | TGCAGCGTTGAGGGTCCGGGTGGGGAGACCCAGTACTTC | - | TRBV29-1 | - | TRBJ2-5
CASSPLPGQGSTGELFF | TGTGCCAGCTCTCCTCTCCCGGGACAGGGGAGCACCGGGGAGCTGTTTTTT | TRBD1 | TRBV18 | - | TRBJ2-2
CASSMGAGGYSGNTIYF | TGTGCCAGCAGCATGGGGGCAGGGGGTTACTCTGGAAACACCATATATTTT | TRBD1 | TRBV28 | - | TRBJ1-3
CASSAGGGIYEQYF | TGTGCCAGCAGCGCCGGGGGAGGGATCTACGAGCAGTACTTC | TRBD2 | TRBV9 | medium-sized | TRBJ2-7
CASSPLGNEQFF | TGTGCCAGCAGTCCCCTAGGAAATGAGCAGTTCTTC | - | TRBV6-5 | - | TRBJ2-1
CASSSYRGAGEKLFF | TGTGCCAGCAGTTCCTACCGGGGGGCGGGTGAAAAACTGTTTTTT | - | TRBV27 | - | TRBJ1-4
CASSQAGEQYF | TGTGCCAGCAGCCAGGCCGGCGAGCAGTACTTC | - | TRBV5-4 | once | TRBJ2-7
CATSREGEGEKLFF | TGTGCCACCAGCAGAGAAGGGGAGGGTGAAAAACTGTTTTTT | - | TRBV15 | - | TRBJ1-4
CASSTRGNIQYF | TGTGCCAGCAGCACCAGGGGAAACATTCAGTACTTC | - | TRBV9 | - | TRBJ2-4
CASGFPGGEQFF | TGTGCTAGTGGTTTCCCAGGGGGTGAGCAGTTCTTC | TRBD1 | TRBV12-5 | - | TRBJ2-1
CAMGPSISYNEQFF | TGTGCCATGGGCCCTAGCATATCCTACAATGAGCAGTTCTTC | - | TRBV30 | - | TRBJ2-1